This passage covers 9 T cell receptor beta chains from one sample sequenced in a study of T cell responses to AZD1222 COVID-19 vaccine. Repertoires were generated with immunoSEQ multiplex PCR, while TCRdb's copy carries only in-frame clones and drops some. The sample lists more than 95,000 clones; approximately 88% were seen once. The specimen was peripheral blood, collected on day 0 of AZD1222 vaccination. The receptors come from an adult in good health.

The rearrangement uses TRBV29-1 and TRBJ1-1; 7 bases are shared with TRBD1. The CDR3 totals 11 residues. Germline CDR1 reads SQVTM; CDR2 reads ANQGSEA. After removal of 4 bases from V and 8 bases from J, the junction contained 4 bases not matched to a gene. In DNA, the CDR3 is TGCAGCGTTGCGGACAGGACGGAAGCTTTCTTT. Its translation: CSVADRTEAFF.

This chain uses TRBV2 with TRBJ2-1; D remains ambiguous. The CDR3 runs 14 residues. V was trimmed by 6 bases and J by 9 bases, leaving 18 bases between them. The V gene's germline CDR1 is SNHLY and CDR2 FYNNEI. CDR3 sequence: CASSLPSRGFEQFF. The CDR3, as DNA: TGTGCCAGCAGCCTCCCTTCTAGAGGTTTTGAGCAGTTCTTC.

The count of this clone is one. The genes are TRBV7-9 and TRBJ1-2, with a weak D call TRBD1 (6 bases). Germline V gene sequence: CDR1 SEHNR, CDR2 FQNEAQ (reference sequence). CDR3 length equals 14 residues. V shed 3 bases and J shed 4 bases, with 12 bases lying between them. CDR3 in DNA: TGTGCCAGCAGCTTCGAGGGGGTCGGCTATGGCTACACCTTC. Residues: CASSFEGVGYGYTF.

This clone showed up just once. The chain employs TRBV29-1 and TRBJ2-7; D remains ambiguous. Per germline, CDR1 SQVTM and CDR2 ANQGSEA. The ends were cut back, 5 bases at V and 4 bases at J, with 12 bases in the middle. The CDR3 contains 12 residues. In DNA, the CDR3 is TGCAGCGTTAAGAAGGATCAATACGAGCAGTACTTC. This translates into CSVKKDQYEQYF.

This clone came up once. This chain's CDR3 is CASSPFGQGEGGYTF. In nucleotides, the CDR3 is TGTGCCAGCAGTCCCTTCGGACAGGGGGAGGGTGGCTACACCTTC. V is TRBV6-2 or TRBV6-3 and J is TRBJ1-2, with 10 nucleotides matching TRBD1. Trimming cost V 5 bases and J 7 bases; bases outside gene matches: 10. Per the germline V gene, CDR1 is MNHEY and CDR2 is SVGEGT. The CDR3 is 15 amino acids.

This chain joins TRBV6-5 and TRBJ2-3; 11 bases are shared with TRBD2. Germline lookup yields CDR1 MNHEY and CDR2 SVGAGI. This CDR3 comprises 14 residues. After removal of 6 bases from V and 4 bases from J, the junction contained 3 bases not matched to a gene. CDR3 nucleotides: TGTGCCAGCAGATATAGCGGGAGGGCAGATACGCAGTATTTT. This gives the protein CASRYSGRADTQYF.

The J gene is TRBJ2-2, the V gene TRBV6-6, with 14 bases matching TRBD2. The trim removed 5 bases at V and 5 bases at J, leaving 10 bases unmatched. The CDR3 runs to 18 residues. Germline CDR1 is MNHNY and CDR2 is SVGAGI (reference sequence). CDR3 sequence reads: CASSPGLAGAHETGELFF. Written as DNA, the CDR3 is TGTGCCAGCAGTCCGGGACTAGCGGGGGCCCATGAAACCGGGGAGCTGTTTTTT.

The rearrangement joins TRBV6-4 to TRBJ1-4; D remains ambiguous. The CDR3 is 17 residues long. Germline values: CDR1 MRHNA, CDR2 SNTAGT. The V gene lost 1 base and the J gene lost 7 bases, with 19 bases spanning the gap. DNA of the CDR3: TGTGCCAGCAGTGACTTCCGGACCTTGGGTATAGGTGAAAAACTGTTTTTT. Amino acid sequence: CASSDFRTLGIGEKLFF.

This CDR3 reads CAIKSPGQLLFDYGYTF. In DNA, the CDR3 is TGTGCCATCAAGTCGCCGGGACAGCTTCTTTTTGACTATGGCTACACCTTC. The chain is built from TRBV10-3 and TRBJ1-2; 7 bases fit TRBD1. V lost 7 bases to trimming and J lost 3 bases; unmatched junction nucleotides: 17. CDR1 is ENHRY, CDR2 SYGVKD, per germline. This CDR3 has 17 amino acids.